A selection of T cell receptor beta chains follows, all from one sample in a study of T cells in Graves' hyperthyroidism and ophthalmopathy. Each CDR3 protein gets one entry after TCRdb re-called the multiplex PCR reads with MiXCR. The table includes approximately 610,000 distinct CDR3 sequences, roughly 14% detected once. Sequenced input: blood. The receptors shown here come from a woman aged 40 to 50 with Graves' ophthalmopathy. CDR3s include the opening cysteine and the closing phenylalanine or tryptophan. The order of the fields is clone size, D gene, J gene, CDR3 length, V gene, CDR3 protein, CDR3 DNA. A D gene is named only where the DNA matches it firmly. Clone size is stated in some rows and not others, as once, few, many or a class when expanded.

clone_size: many
d_call: TRBD1
j_call: TRBJ2-7
cdr3_length: 15
v_call: TRBV27
cdr3_aa: CASSLSGTVPYEQYF
cdr3_nt: TGTGCCAGCAGTTTATCCGGGACAGTTCCCTACGAGCAGTACTTC

clone_size: few
d_call: NA
j_call: TRBJ1-1
cdr3_length: 14
v_call: TRBV5-6
cdr3_aa: CASSPQGRNTEAFF
cdr3_nt: TGTGCCAGCAGCCCTCAGGGAAGGAACACTGAAGCTTTCTTT

clone_size: many
d_call: NA
j_call: TRBJ1-1
cdr3_length: 13
v_call: TRBV10-3
cdr3_aa: CAISDSRITEAFF
cdr3_nt: TGTGCCATCAGTGATTCACGGATCACTGAAGCTTTCTTT

clone_size: NA
d_call: NA
j_call: TRBJ1-6
cdr3_length: 16
v_call: TRBV11-2
cdr3_aa: CASSYGQSSYNSPLHF
cdr3_nt: TGTGCCAGCAGCTATGGACAGAGCTCCTATAATTCACCCCTCCACTTT

clone_size: NA
d_call: NA
j_call: TRBJ2-5
cdr3_length: 15
v_call: TRBV9
cdr3_aa: CASSIDVGVVETQYF
cdr3_nt: TGTGCCAGCAGCATAGATGTGGGTGTCGTCGAGACCCAGTACTTC

clone_size: NA
d_call: NA
j_call: TRBJ2-2
cdr3_length: 16
v_call: TRBV11-2
cdr3_aa: CASTVLIGANTGELFF
cdr3_nt: TGTGCCAGCACCGTTCTTATCGGGGCGAACACCGGGGAGCTGTTTTTT

clone_size: many
d_call: TRBD2
j_call: TRBJ2-7
cdr3_length: 15
v_call: TRBV9
cdr3_aa: CASSVGSGASYEQYF
cdr3_nt: TGTGCCAGCAGCGTTGGTAGCGGGGCTTCCTACGAGCAGTACTTC

clone_size: NA
d_call: TRBD1
j_call: TRBJ1-2
cdr3_length: 13
v_call: TRBV27
cdr3_aa: CASSFETGGRYTF
cdr3_nt: TGTGCCAGCAGTTTCGAGACAGGGGGACGCTACACCTTC

clone_size: few
d_call: NA
j_call: TRBJ2-7
cdr3_length: 16
v_call: TRBV20-1
cdr3_aa: CSARGLGGVADDEQYF
cdr3_nt: TGCAGTGCTAGAGGTCTAGGGGGGGTAGCAGATGACGAGCAGTACTTC

clone_size: many
d_call: TRBD2
j_call: TRBJ2-5
cdr3_length: 15
v_call: TRBV11-2
cdr3_aa: CASRGPERGQETQYF
cdr3_nt: TGTGCCAGCAGGGGGCCCGAGCGGGGACAAGAGACCCAGTACTTC

clone_size: many
d_call: NA
j_call: TRBJ2-7
cdr3_length: 12
v_call: TRBV2
cdr3_aa: CARGGGTYEQYF
cdr3_nt: TGTGCCAGGGGGGGAGGTACCTACGAGCAGTACTTC

clone_size: many
d_call: NA
j_call: TRBJ2-7
cdr3_length: 14
v_call: TRBV19
cdr3_aa: CATSRVGGAYEQYF
cdr3_nt: TGTGCCACCAGTCGGGTCGGCGGCGCCTACGAGCAGTACTTC

clone_size: many
d_call: TRBD1
j_call: TRBJ1-6
cdr3_length: 15
v_call: TRBV27
cdr3_aa: CASSWDGTGGLPLHF
cdr3_nt: TGTGCCAGCAGTTGGGATGGGACAGGGGGTCTACCCCTCCACTTT

clone_size: NA
d_call: NA
j_call: TRBJ1-2
cdr3_length: 11
v_call: TRBV30
cdr3_aa: CAWSDQGGYTF
cdr3_nt: TGTGCCTGGAGTGATCAGGGTGGCTACACCTTC

clone_size: many
d_call: TRBD2
j_call: TRBJ2-5
cdr3_length: 19
v_call: TRBV6-2/TRBV6-3
cdr3_aa: CASSYSGLAGGPGKETQYF
cdr3_nt: TGTGCCAGCAGTTACTCGGGACTAGCGGGAGGACCCGGAAAAGAGACCCAGTACTTC

clone_size: NA
d_call: NA
j_call: TRBJ2-7
cdr3_length: 13
v_call: TRBV20-1
cdr3_aa: CSAGNSGFYEQYF
cdr3_nt: TGCAGTGCTGGGAATTCAGGGTTCTACGAGCAGTACTTC

clone_size: many
d_call: TRBD1
j_call: TRBJ2-2
cdr3_length: 15
v_call: TRBV2
cdr3_aa: CASSAQGVGTGELFF
cdr3_nt: TGTGCCAGCAGTGCTCAGGGGGTGGGGACCGGGGAGCTGTTTTTT

clone_size: NA
d_call: TRBD1
j_call: TRBJ1-1
cdr3_length: 14
v_call: TRBV28
cdr3_aa: CASSTRQGMTEAFF
cdr3_nt: TGTGCCAGCAGCACTCGACAGGGAATGACTGAAGCTTTCTTT

clone_size: many
d_call: NA
j_call: TRBJ1-2
cdr3_length: 15
v_call: TRBV18
cdr3_aa: CASSPPIGINYGYTF
cdr3_nt: TGTGCCAGCTCACCACCGATAGGGATTAACTATGGCTACACCTTC

clone_size: many
d_call: NA
j_call: TRBJ1-5
cdr3_length: 13
v_call: TRBV28
cdr3_aa: CATRRDQGQPQHF
cdr3_nt: TGTGCCACCCGACGGGATCAGGGTCAGCCCCAGCATTTT

clone_size: NA
d_call: TRBD1
j_call: TRBJ1-1
cdr3_length: 15
v_call: TRBV5-8
cdr3_aa: CASSYEGARNTEAFF
cdr3_nt: TGTGCCAGCAGCTACGAGGGGGCTAGGAACACTGAAGCTTTCTTT

clone_size: NA
d_call: TRBD2
j_call: TRBJ2-2
cdr3_length: 17
v_call: TRBV28
cdr3_aa: CASSFSSGRPNTGELFF
cdr3_nt: TGTGCCAGCAGTTTCTCTAGCGGGAGGCCGAACACCGGGGAGCTGTTTTTT